These T cell receptor beta chains were read from a single sample in a study of cytomegalovirus exposure and HLA in healthy donors. TCRdb's copy holds only in-frame clones and misses some; the assay was immunoSEQ multiplex PCR. The data contain 200,000 or so clones, less than 80% of them singletons. What was sequenced was PBMCs. The receptors originated from a girl aged 2-10 years in good health and CMV-seronegative. CDR3s include the opening cysteine and the closing phenylalanine or tryptophan. D genes are given only for firm matches.

V	J	D	CDR3	DNA
TRBV4-1	TRBJ1-1	TRBD1	CASSHGTGGDTEAFF	TGCGCCAGCAGCCACGGGACAGGCGGGGACACTGAAGCTTTCTTT
TRBV7-9	TRBJ2-5	-	CASSLYRRGETQYF	TGTGCCAGCAGCTTATACAGAAGGGGAGAGACCCAGTACTTC
TRBV9	TRBJ2-3	TRBD2	CASSAGTGAGGINRAQYF	TGTGCCAGCAGCGCGGGAACGGGGGCGGGGGGTATTAATCGTGCGCAGTATTTT
TRBV5-4	TRBJ2-3	-	CASSLYGLRTDTQYF	TGTGCCAGCAGCTTGTATGGACTCCGCACAGATACGCAGTATTTT
TRBV10-1	TRBJ2-1	-	CASSSTNNEQFF	TGCGCCAGCAGCTCTACCAACAATGAGCAGTTCTTC
TRBV5-1	TRBJ1-1	TRBD1	CASSRTGGTAFF	TGCGCCAGCAGCCGGACAGGGGGGACAGCTTTCTTT
TRBV7-9	TRBJ1-1	TRBD1	CASSLWTGPNTEAFF	TGTGCCAGCAGCCTATGGACAGGCCCGAACACTGAAGCTTTCTTT
TRBV15	TRBJ2-5	TRBD1	CATSRVGSQGAYEQYF	TGTGCCACCAGCAGAGTCGGCTCGCAGGGGGCGTATGAGCAGTACTTC
TRBV23-1	TRBJ1-6	TRBD1	CASSPRTGTYNSPLHF	TGCGCCAGCAGTCCCCGGACAGGAACCTATAATTCACCCCTCCACTTT
TRBV11-2	TRBJ1-2	-	CASRPSSGTFNSYGYTF	TGTGCCAGCAGGCCCTCATCCGGGACTTTTAATAGCTATGGCTACACCTTC
TRBV19	TRBJ2-1	-	CASSIQGRSSYNEQFF	TGTGCCAGTAGTATTCAAGGAAGGAGCTCCTACAATGAGCAGTTCTTC
TRBV28	TRBJ2-7	-	CASSLRVGHLNPYEQYF	TGTGCCAGCAGTTTAAGGGTCGGACATTTAAATCCCTACGAGCAGTACTTC
TRBV29-1	TRBJ2-7	TRBD2	CSVAGGRSYEQYF	TGCAGCGTTGCGGGAGGGAGGTCCTACGAGCAGTACTTC
TRBV5-1	TRBJ2-5	TRBD2	CASSPSGGNGETQYF	TGCGCCAGCAGCCCTAGCGGGGGCAACGGAGAGACCCAGTACTTC
TRBV4-1	TRBJ2-1	-	CASSQARDSLNYNEQFF	TGCGCCAGCAGCCAAGCCCGGGACTCCCTAAATTACAATGAGCAGTTCTTC
TRBV5-1	TRBJ2-5	-	CASSWRDSGETQYF	TGCGCCAGCAGCTGGAGGGACAGTGGGGAGACCCAGTACTTC